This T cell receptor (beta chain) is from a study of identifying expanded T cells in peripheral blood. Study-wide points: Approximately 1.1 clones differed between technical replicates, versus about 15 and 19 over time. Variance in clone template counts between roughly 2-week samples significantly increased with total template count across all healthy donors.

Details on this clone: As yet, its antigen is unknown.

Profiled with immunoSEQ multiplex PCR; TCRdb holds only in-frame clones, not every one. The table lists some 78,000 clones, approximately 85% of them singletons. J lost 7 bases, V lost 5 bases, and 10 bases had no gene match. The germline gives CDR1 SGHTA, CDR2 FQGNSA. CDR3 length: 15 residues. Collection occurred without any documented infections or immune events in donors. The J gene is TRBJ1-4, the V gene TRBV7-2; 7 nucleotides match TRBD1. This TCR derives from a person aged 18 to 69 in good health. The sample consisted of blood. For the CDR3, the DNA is TGTGCCAGCAGCGCCCTCAGGGGGGGGCCTGAAAAACTGTTTTTT. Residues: CASSALRGGPEKLFF.